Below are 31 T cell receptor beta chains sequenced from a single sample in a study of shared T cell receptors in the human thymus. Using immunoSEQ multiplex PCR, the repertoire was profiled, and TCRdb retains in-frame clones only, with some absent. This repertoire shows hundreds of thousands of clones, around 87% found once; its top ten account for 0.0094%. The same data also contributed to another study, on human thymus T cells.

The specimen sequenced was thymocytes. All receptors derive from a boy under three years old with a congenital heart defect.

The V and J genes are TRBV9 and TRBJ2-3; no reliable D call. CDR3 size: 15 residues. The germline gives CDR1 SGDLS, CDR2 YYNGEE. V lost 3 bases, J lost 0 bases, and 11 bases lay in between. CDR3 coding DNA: TGTGCCAGCAGCGGGCTGATGGGCAGCACAGATACGCAGTATTTT. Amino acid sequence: CASSGLMGSTDTQYF.

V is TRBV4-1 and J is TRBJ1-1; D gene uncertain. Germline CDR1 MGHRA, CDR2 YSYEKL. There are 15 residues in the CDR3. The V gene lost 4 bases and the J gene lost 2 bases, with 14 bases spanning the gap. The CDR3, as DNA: TGCGCCAGCAGCCGGGAGGGTTTTAAAAACACTGAAGCTTTCTTT. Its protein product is CASSREGFKNTEAFF.

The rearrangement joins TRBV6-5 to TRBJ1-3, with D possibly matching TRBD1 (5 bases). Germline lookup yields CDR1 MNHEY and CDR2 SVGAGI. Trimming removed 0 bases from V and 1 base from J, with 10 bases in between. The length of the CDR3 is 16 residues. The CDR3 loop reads CASSYSWKGSGNTIYF. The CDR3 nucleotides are TGTGCCAGCAGTTACTCCTGGAAGGGGTCTGGAAACACCATATATTTT.

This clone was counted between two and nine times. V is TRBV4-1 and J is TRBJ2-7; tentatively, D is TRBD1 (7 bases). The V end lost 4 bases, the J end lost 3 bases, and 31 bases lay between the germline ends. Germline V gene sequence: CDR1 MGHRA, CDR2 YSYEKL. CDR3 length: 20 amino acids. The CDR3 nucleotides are TGCGCCAGCAGCCTCTTGGTTAGGGCAGGGGGGAATAGGGGTCACTACGAGCAGTACTTC. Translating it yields CASSLLVRAGGNRGHYEQYF.

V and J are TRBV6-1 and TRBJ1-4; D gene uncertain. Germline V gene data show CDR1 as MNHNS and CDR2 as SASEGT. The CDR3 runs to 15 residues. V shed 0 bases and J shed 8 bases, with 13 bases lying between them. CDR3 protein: CASSEAASEGEKLFF. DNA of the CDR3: TGTGCCAGCAGTGAAGCGGCTTCGGAGGGCGAAAAACTGTTTTTT.

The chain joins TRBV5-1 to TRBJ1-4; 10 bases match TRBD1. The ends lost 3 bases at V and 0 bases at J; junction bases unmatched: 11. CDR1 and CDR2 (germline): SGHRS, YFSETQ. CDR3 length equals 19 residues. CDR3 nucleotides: TGCGCCAGCAGCTCGAGTGGGGGACAGGGGTTTGCAACTAATGAAAAACTGTTTTTT. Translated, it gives CASSSSGGQGFATNEKLFF. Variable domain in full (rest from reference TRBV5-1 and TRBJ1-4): KAGVTQTPRYLIKTRGQQVTLSCSPISGHRSVSWYQQTPGQGLQFLFEYFSETQRNKGNFPGRFSGRQFSNSRSEMNVSTLELGDSALYLCASSSSGGQGFATNEKLFFGSGTQLSVL.

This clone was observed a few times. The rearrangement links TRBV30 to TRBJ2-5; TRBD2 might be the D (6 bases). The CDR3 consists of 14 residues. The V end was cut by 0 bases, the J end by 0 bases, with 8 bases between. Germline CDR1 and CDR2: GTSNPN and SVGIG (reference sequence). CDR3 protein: CAWSVSGDQETQYF. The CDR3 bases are TGTGCCTGGAGTGTTAGCGGCGACCAAGAGACCCAGTACTTC.

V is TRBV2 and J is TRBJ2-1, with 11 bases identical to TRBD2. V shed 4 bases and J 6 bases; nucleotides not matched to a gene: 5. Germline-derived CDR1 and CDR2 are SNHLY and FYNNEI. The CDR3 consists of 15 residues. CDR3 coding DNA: TGTGCCAGCAGTGGAACTAGCGGGAGTCCCAATGAGCAGTTCTTC. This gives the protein CASSGTSGSPNEQFF.

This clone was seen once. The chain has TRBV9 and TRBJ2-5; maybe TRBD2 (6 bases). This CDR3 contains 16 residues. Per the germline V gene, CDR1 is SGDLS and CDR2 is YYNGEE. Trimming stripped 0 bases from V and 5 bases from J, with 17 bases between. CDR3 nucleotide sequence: TGTGCCAGCAGCGTAGACAAGGCGGGATCCCAGGAGACCCAGTACTTC. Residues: CASSVDKAGSQETQYF.

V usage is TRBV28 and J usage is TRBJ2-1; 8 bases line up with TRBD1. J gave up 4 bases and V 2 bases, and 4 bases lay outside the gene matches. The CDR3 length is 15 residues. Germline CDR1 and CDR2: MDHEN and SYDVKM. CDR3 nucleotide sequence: TGTGCCAGCAGTTTAGGCAGGGGGCTATACAATGAGCAGTTCTTC. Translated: CASSLGRGLYNEQFF.

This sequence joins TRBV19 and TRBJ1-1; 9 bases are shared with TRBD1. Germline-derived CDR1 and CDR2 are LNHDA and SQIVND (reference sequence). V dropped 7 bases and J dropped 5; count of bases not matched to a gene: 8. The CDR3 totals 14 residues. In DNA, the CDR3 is TGTGCCAGTACCCACAGGGGGCGTAAGACTGAAGCTTTCTTT. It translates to CASTHRGRKTEAFF.

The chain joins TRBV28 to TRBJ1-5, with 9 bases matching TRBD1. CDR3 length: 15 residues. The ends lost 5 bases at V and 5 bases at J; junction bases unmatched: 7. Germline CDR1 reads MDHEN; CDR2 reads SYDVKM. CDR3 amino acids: CASSTMDRGYQPQHF. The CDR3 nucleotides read TGTGCCAGCAGTACCATGGACAGGGGATATCAGCCCCAGCATTTT.

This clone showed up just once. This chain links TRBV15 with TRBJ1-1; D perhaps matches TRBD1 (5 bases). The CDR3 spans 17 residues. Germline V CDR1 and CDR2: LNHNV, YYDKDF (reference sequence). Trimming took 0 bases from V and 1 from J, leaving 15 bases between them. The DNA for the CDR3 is TGTGCCACCAGCAGAGATTGGGCGGACAATCAGAACACTGAAGCTTTCTTT. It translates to CATSRDWADNQNTEAFF.

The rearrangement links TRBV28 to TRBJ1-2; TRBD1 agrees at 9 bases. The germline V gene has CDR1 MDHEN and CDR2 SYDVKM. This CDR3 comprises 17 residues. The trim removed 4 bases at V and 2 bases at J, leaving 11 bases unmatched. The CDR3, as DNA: TGTGCCAGCAGTTCTCCCCGGGACAGGGATGTAAACTATGGCTACACCTTC. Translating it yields CASSSPRDRDVNYGYTF.

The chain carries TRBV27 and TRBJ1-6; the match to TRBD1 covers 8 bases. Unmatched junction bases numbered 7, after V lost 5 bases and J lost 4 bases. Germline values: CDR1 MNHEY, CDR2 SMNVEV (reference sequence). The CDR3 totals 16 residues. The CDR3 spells CASSQNRGEYNSPLHF. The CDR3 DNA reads TGTGCCAGCAGTCAAAACAGGGGGGAATATAATTCACCCCTCCACTTT.

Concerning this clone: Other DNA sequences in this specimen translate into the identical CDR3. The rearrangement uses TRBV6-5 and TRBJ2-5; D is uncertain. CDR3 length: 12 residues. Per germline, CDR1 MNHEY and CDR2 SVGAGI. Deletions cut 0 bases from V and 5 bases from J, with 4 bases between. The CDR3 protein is CASSYSRETQYF. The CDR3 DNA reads TGTGCCAGCAGTTACTCGCGGGAGACCCAGTACTTC.

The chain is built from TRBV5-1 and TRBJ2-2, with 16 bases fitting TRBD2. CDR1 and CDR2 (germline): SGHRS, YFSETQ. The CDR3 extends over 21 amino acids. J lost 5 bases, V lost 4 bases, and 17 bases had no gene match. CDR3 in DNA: TGCGCCAGCAGCCAGATGGGACTAGCGGGAGGGCCTGATGGTAGGACCGGGGAGCTGTTTTTT. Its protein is CASSQMGLAGGPDGRTGELFF. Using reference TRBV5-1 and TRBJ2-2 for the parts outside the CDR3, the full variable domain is KAGVTQTPRYLIKTRGQQVTLSCSPISGHRSVSWYQQTPGQGLQFLFEYFSETQRNKGNFPGRFSGRQFSNSRSEMNVSTLELGDSALYLCASSQMGLAGGPDGRTGELFFGEGSRLTVL.

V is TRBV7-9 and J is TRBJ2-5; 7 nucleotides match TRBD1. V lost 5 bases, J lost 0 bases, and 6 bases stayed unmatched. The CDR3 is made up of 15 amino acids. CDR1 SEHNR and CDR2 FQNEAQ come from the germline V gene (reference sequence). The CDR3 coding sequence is TGTGCCAGCAGCAAGAAGGGACAGCACCAAGAGACCCAGTACTTC. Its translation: CASSKKGQHQETQYF.

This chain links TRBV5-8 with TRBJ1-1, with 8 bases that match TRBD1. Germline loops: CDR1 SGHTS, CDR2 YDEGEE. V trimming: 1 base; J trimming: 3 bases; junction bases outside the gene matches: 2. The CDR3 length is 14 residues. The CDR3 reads CASSLRTGYTEAFF. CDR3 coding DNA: TGTGCCAGCAGCTTGCGGACAGGGTACACTGAAGCTTTCTTT. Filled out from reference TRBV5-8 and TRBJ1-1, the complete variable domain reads EAGVTQSPTHLIKTRGQQATLRCSPISGHTSVYWYQQALGLGLQFLLWYDEGEERNRGNFPPRFSGRQFPNYSSELNVNALELEDSALYLCASSLRTGYTEAFFGQGTRLTVV.

As DNA, the CDR3 is TGTGCCAGCAGCGTAGAAAGGATGAGCGGGGGAACTAGCACAGATACGCAGTATTTT. This codes for CASSVERMSGGTSTDTQYF. This chain links TRBV11-1 with TRBJ2-3; 8 nucleotides agree with TRBD2. This CDR3 has 19 amino acids. V dropped 5 bases and J dropped 0; count of bases not matched to a gene: 16. Germline V lookup: CDR1 SGHAT, CDR2 FQDESV (reference sequence).

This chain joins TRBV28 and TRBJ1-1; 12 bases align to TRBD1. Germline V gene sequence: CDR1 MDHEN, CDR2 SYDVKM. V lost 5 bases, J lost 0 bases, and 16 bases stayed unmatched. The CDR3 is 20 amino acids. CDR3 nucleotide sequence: TGTGCCAGCAGTCCTGGGGCTCGGGGACAGGGGGCTTCTATGAACACTGAAGCTTTCTTT. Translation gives CASSPGARGQGASMNTEAFF.

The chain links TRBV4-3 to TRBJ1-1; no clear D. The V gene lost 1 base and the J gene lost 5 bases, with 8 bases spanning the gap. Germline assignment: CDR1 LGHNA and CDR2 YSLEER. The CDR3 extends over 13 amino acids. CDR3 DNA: TGCGCCAGCAGCCAAGGTAAATTTACTGAAGCTTTCTTT. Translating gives CASSQGKFTEAFF.

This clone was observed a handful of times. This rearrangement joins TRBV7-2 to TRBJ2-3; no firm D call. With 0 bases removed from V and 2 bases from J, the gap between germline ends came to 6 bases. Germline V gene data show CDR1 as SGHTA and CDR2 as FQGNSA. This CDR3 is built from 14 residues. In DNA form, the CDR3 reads TGTGCCAGCAGCTTAGCCTCGGTCACAGATACGCAGTATTTT. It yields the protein CASSLASVTDTQYF.

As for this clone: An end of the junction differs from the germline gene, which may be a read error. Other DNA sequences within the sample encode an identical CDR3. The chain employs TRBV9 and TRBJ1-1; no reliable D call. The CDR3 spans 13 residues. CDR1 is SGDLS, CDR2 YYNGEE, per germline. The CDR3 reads CASTQTDGTEAFF. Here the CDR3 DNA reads TGTGCCAGCACCCAAACAGACGGCACTGAGGCTTTCTTT.

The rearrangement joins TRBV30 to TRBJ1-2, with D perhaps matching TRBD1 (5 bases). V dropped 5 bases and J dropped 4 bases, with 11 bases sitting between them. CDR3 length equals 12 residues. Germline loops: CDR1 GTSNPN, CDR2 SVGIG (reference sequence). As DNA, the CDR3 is TGTGCCTGGCACGGCGGGGGCTATGGCTACACCTTC. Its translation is CAWHGGGYGYTF.

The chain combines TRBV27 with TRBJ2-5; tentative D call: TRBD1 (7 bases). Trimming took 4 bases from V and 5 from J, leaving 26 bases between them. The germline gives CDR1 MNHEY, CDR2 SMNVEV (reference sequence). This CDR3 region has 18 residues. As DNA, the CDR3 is TGTGCCAGCAGTTCAACGAGCCCCCGGCAGGGGGGTCCGGAGACCCAGTACTTC. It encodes CASSSTSPRQGGPETQYF.

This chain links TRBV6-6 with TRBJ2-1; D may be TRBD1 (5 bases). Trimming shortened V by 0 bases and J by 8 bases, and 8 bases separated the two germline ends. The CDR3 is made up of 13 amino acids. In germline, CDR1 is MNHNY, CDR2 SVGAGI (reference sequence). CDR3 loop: CASSYSRADEQFF. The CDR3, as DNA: TGTGCCAGCAGTTACTCCAGGGCCGATGAGCAGTTCTTC.

The CDR3 DNA sequence: TGTGCCAGCAGCTCCCCCAGGGCGAACACTGAAGCTTTCTTT. This sequence encodes CASSSPRANTEAFF. The genes are TRBV11-2 and TRBJ1-1, with a tentative D call TRBD1 (5 bases). Trimming took 4 bases from V and 1 from J, leaving 10 bases between them. The CDR3 sequence is 14 residues long. The germline V gene has CDR1 SGHAT and CDR2 FQNNGV.

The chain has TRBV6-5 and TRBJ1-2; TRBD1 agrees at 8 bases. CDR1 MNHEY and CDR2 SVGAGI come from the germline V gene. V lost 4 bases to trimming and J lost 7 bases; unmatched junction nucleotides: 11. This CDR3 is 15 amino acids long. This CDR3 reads CASSSPGQGFCGYTF. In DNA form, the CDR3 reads TGTGCCAGCAGTTCTCCCGGACAGGGTTTCTGTGGCTACACCTTC.

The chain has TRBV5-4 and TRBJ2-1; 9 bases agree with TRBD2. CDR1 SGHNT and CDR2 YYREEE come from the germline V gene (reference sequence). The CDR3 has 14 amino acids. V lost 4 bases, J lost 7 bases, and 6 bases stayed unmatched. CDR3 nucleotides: TGTGCCAGCAGCCGGACTAGCGCAATAAATGAGCAGTTCTTC. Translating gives CASSRTSAINEQFF.

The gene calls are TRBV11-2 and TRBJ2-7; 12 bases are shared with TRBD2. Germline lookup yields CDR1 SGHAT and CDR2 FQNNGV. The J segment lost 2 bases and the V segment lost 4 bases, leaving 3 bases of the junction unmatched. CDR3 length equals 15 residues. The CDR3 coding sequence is TGTGCCAGCAGCTCGGGACTAGCGGGTACCTACGAGCAGTACTTC. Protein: CASSSGLAGTYEQYF.